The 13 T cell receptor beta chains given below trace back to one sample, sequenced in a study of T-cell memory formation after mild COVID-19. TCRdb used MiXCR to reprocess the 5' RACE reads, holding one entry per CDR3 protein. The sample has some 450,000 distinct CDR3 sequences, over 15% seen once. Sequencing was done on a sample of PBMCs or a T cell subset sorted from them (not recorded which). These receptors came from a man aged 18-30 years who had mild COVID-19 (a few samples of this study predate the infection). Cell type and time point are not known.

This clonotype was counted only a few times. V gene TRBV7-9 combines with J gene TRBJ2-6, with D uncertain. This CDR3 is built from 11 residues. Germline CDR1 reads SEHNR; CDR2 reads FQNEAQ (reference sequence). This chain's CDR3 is CAWAGANVLTF. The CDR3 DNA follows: TGTGCGTGGGCTGGGGCCAACGTCCTGACTTTC.

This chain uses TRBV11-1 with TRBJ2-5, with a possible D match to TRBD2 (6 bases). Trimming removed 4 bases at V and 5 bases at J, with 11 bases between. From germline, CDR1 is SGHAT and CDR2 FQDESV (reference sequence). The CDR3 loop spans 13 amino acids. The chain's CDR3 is CASSSGGTETQYF. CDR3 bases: TGTGCCAGCAGCTCCGGGGGTACGGAGACCCAGTACTTC. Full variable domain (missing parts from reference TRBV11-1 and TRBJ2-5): EAEVAQSPRYKITEKSQAVAFWCDPISGHATLYWYRQILGQGPELLVQFQDESVVDDSQLPKDRFSAERLKGVDSTLKIQPAELGDSAMYLCASSSGGTETQYFGPGTRLLVL.

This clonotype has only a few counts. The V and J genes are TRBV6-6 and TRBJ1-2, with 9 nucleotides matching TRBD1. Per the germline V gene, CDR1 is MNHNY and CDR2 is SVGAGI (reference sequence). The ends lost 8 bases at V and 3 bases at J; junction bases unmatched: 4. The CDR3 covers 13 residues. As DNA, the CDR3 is TGTGCCAGCGGAAGACAGGGGGACTATGGCTACACCTTC. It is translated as CASGRQGDYGYTF.

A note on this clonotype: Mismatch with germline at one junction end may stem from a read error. The CDR3 DNA reads TGTGGCAGTAGCGACGGACAGGCGGCGACAGATACGCAGTATTTT. Its translation: CGSSDGQAATDTQYF. The J gene is TRBJ2-3, the V gene TRBV19, with 7 bases matching TRBD1. In germline, CDR1 is LNHDA, CDR2 SQIVND (reference sequence). The CDR3 sequence is 15 residues long.

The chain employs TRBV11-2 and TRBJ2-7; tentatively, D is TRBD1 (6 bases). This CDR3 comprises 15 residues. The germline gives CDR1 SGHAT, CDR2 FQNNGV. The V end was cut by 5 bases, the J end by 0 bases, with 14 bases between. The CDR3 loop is CASSNLQGSSYEQYF. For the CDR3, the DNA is TGTGCCAGCAGCAACCTACAGGGTAGCTCCTACGAGCAGTACTTC.

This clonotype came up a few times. CDR3 nucleotide sequence: TGCGCCAGCAGCGAGAACAGGGACAATGAGCAGTTCTTC. Amino acids: CASSENRDNEQFF. The rearrangement joins TRBV5-1 to TRBJ2-1, with D possibly being TRBD1 (6 bases). From germline, CDR1 is SGHRS and CDR2 YFSETQ. The CDR3 covers 13 residues. V was clipped by 4 bases and J by 5 bases, with 10 bases between them.

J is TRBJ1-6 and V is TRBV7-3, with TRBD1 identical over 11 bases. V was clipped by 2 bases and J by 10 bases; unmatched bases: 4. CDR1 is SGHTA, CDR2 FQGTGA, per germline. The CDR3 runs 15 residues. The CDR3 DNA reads TGTGCCAGCAGCTTAGGACAGGGGGCTAGGTCACCCCTCCACTTT. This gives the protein CASSLGQGARSPLHF.

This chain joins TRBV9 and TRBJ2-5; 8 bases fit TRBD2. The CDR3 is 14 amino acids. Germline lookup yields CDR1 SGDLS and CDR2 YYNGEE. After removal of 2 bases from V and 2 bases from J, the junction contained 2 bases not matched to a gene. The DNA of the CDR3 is TGTGCCAGCAGCGTTTCTAGCGGGCAAGAGACCCAGTACTTC. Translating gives CASSVSSGQETQYF.

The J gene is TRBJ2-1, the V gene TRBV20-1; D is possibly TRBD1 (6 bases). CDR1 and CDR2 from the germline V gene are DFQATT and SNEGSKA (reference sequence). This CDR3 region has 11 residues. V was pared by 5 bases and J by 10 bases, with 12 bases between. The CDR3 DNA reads TGCAGTGCTTACAGGGTGGGCGAGCAGTTCTTC. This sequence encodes CSAYRVGEQFF.

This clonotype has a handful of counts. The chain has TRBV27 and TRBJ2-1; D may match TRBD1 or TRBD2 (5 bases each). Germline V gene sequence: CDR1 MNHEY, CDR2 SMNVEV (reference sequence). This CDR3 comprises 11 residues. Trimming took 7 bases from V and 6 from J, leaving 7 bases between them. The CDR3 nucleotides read TGTGCCAGCATTGGGGGCAATGAGCAGTTCTTC. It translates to CASIGGNEQFF.

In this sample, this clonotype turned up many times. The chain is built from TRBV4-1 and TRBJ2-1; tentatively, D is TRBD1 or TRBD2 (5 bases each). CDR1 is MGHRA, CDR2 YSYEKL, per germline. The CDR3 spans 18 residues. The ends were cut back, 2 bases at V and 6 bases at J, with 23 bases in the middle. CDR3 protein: CASSQQDIGTSIRNEQFF. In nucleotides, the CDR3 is TGCGCCAGCAGCCAACAAGATATCGGGACCAGCATCCGCAATGAGCAGTTCTTC.

The CDR3 DNA is TGCAGTGCTAGAGGGGTGGCTACCCAAGAGACCCAGTACTTC. This translates into CSARGVATQETQYF. The J gene is TRBJ2-5, the V gene TRBV20-1; D not certain. Per germline, CDR1 DFQATT and CDR2 SNEGSKA (reference sequence). The CDR3 runs to 14 residues. Trimming removed 1 base from V and 1 base from J, with 10 bases in between.

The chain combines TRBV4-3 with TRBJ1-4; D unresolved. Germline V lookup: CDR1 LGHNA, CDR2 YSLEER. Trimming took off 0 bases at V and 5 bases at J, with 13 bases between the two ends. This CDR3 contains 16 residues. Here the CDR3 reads CASSQDRPVGNEKLFF. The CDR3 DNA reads TGCGCCAGCAGCCAAGATAGGCCCGTCGGGAATGAAAAACTGTTTTTT.